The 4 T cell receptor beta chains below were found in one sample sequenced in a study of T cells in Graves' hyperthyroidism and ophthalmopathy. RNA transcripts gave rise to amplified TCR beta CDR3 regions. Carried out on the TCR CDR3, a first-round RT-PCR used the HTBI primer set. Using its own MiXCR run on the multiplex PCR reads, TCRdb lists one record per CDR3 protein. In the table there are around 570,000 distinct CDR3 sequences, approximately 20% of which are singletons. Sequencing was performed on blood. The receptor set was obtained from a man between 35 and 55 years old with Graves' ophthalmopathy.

CDR3 sequence reads: CASSPLFGGTGEQYF. The CDR3, as DNA: TGTGCCAGCAGTCCCCTCTTCGGCGGGACCGGGGAGCAGTACTTC. The V call is TRBV27, the J call TRBJ2-7, with a possible D match to TRBD2 (6 bases). The CDR3 loop spans 15 amino acids. Trimming cost V 5 bases and J 7 bases, with 21 bases left between them. CDR1 MNHEY and CDR2 SMNVEV come from the germline V gene (reference sequence).

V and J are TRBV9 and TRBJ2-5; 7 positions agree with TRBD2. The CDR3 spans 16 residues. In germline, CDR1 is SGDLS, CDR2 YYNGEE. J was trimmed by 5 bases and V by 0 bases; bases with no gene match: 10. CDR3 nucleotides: TGTGCCAGCAGCGTAGGAAGCCCCAGCGGGGACGAGACCCAGTACTTC. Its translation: CASSVGSPSGDETQYF.

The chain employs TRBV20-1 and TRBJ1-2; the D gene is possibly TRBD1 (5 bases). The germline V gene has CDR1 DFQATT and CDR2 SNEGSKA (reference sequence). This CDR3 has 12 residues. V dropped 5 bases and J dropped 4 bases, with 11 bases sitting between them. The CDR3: CSAATATYGYTF. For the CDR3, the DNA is TGCAGTGCTGCGACAGCCACCTATGGCTACACCTTC.

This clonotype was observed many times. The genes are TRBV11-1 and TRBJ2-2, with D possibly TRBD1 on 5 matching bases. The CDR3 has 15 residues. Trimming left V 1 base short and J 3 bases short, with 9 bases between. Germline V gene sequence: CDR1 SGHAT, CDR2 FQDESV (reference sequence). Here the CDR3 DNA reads TGTGCCAGCAGCTTAGGGGGCTACGACACCGGGGAGCTGTTTTTT. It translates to CASSLGGYDTGELFF.